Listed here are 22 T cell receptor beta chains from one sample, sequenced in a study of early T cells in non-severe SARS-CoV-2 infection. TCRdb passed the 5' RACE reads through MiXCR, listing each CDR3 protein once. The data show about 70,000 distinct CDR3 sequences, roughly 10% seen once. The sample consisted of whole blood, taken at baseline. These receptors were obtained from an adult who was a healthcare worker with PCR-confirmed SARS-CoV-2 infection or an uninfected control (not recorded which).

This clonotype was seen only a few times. Here the CDR3 reads CASSDEGTNEQFF. Written as DNA, the CDR3 is TGCGCCAGCAGCGATGAAGGGACCAATGAGCAGTTCTTC. The V call is TRBV5-1, the J call TRBJ2-1; either TRBD1 or TRBD2 may fit D (5 bases each). This CDR3 comprises 13 residues. V shed 4 bases and J shed 6 bases, with 11 bases lying between them. Germline CDR1 and CDR2: SGHRS and YFSETQ.

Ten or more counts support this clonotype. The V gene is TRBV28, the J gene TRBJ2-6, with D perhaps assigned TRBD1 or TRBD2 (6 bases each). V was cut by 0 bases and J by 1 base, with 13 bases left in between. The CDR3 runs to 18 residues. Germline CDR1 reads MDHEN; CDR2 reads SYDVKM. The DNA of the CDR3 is TGTGCCAGCAGTTTATGGGGGGGCGGACGATCTGGGGCCAACGTCCTGACTTTC. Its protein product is CASSLWGGGRSGANVLTF. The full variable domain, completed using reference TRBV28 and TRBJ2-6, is DVKVTQSSRYLVKRTGEKVFLECVQDMDHENMFWYRQDPGLGLRLIYFSYDVKMKEKGDIPEGYSVSREKKERFSLILESASTNQTSMYLCASSLWGGGRSGANVLTFGAGSRLTVL.

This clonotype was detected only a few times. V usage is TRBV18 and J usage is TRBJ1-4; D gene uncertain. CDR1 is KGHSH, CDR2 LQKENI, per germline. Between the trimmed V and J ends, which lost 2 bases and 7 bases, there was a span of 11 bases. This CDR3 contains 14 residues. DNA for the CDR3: TGTGCCAGCTCACCAAAGACATTGGGTGAAAAACTGTTTTTT. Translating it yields CASSPKTLGEKLFF.

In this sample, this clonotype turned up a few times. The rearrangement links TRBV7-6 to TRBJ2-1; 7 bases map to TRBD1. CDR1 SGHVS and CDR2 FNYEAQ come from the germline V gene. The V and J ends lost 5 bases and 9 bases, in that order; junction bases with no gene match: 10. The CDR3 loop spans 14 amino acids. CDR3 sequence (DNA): TGTGCCAGCAGCAAACCACAGGGGTCTGGTGAGCAGTTCTTC. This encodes CASSKPQGSGEQFF.

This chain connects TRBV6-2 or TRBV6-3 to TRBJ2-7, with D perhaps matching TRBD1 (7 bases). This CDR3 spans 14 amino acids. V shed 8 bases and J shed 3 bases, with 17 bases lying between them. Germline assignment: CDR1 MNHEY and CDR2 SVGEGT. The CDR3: CASSGQAGNYEQYF. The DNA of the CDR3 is TGTGCCAGCTCCGGACAGGCGGGGAACTACGAGCAGTACTTC.

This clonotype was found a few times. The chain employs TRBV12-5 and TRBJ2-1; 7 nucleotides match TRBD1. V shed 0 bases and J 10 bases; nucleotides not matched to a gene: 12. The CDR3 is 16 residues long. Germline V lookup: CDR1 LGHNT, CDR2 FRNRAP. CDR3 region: CASGLVVDRPGGEQFF. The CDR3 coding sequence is TGTGCTAGTGGTTTGGTAGTTGACAGGCCAGGGGGAGAGCAGTTCTTC.

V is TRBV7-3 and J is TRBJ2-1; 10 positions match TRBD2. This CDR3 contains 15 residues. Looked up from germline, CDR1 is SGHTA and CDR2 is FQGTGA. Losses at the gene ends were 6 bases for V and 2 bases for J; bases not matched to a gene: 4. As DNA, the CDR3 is TGTGCCAGCAGTTCGGGACTAGCGCCCTACAATGAGCAGTTCTTC. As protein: CASSSGLAPYNEQFF.

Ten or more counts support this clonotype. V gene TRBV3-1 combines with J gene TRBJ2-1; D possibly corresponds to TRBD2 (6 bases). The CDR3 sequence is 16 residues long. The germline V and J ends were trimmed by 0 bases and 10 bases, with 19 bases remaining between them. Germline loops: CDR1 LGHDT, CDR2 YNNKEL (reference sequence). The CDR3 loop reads CASSQDETSRRWEQFF. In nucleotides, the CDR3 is TGTGCCAGCAGCCAAGATGAGACTAGTCGTAGATGGGAGCAGTTCTTC.

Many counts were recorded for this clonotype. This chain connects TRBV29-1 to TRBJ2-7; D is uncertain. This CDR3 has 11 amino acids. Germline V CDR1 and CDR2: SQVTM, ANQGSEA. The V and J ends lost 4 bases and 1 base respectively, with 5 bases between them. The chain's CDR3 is CSVAKSYEQYF. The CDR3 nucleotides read TGCAGCGTTGCCAAATCCTACGAGCAGTACTTC.

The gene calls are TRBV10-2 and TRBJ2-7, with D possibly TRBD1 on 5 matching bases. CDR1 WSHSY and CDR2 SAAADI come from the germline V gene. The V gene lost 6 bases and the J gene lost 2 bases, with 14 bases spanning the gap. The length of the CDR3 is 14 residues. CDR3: CASRTDNPAYEQYF. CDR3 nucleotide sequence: TGCGCCAGCAGGACGGACAACCCAGCCTACGAGCAGTACTTC.

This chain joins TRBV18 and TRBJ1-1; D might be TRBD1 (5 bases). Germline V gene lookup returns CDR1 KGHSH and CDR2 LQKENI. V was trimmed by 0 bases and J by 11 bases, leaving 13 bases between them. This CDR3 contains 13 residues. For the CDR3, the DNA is TGTGCCAGCTCACCACCGGTGGTAGGGGCGGCTTTCTTT. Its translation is CASSPPVVGAAFF.

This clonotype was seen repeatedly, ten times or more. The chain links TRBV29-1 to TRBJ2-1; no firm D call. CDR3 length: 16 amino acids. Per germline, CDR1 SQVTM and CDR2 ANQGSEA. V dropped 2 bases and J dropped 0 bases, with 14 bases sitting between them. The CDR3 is CSVEPAARSSYNEQFF. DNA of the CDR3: TGCAGCGTTGAACCCGCCGCCCGATCCTCCTACAATGAGCAGTTCTTC.

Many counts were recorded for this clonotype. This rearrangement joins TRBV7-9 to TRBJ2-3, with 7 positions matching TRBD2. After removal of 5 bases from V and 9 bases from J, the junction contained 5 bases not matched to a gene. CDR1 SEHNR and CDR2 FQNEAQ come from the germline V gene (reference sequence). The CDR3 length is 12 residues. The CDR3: CASSPTSSTQYF. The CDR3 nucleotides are TGTGCCAGCAGCCCGACTAGCAGCACGCAGTATTTT.

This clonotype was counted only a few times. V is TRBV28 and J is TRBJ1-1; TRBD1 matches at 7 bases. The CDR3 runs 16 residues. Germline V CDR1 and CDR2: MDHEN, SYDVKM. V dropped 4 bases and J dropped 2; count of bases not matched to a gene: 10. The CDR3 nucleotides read TGTGCCAGCAGTTCACACAGGGGAGCGGTCAACACTGAAGCTTTCTTT. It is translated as CASSSHRGAVNTEAFF.

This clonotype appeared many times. This chain's CDR3 is CSARDASGQKETQYF. The CDR3 DNA follows: TGCAGTGCTAGAGATGCTAGCGGACAGAAAGAGACCCAGTACTTC. The rearrangement links TRBV20-1 to TRBJ2-5; weak D call: TRBD2 (7 bases). Trimming removed 0 bases from V and 3 bases from J, with 14 bases in between. Germline CDR1 reads DFQATT; CDR2 reads SNEGSKA (reference sequence). The CDR3 extends over 15 amino acids.

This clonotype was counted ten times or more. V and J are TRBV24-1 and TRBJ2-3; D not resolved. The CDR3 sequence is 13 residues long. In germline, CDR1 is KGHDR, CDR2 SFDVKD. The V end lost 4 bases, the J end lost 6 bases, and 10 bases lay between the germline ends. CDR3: CATSDSPQDTQYF. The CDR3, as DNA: TGTGCCACCAGTGACTCCCCCCAGGATACGCAGTATTTT.

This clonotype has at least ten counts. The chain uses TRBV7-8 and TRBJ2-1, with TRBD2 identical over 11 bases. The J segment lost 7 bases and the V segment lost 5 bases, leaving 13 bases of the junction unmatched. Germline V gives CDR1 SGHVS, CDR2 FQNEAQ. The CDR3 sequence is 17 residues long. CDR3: CASSPLITSGSGNEQFF. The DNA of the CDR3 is TGTGCCAGCAGCCCACTAATTACTAGCGGGAGTGGTAATGAGCAGTTCTTC.

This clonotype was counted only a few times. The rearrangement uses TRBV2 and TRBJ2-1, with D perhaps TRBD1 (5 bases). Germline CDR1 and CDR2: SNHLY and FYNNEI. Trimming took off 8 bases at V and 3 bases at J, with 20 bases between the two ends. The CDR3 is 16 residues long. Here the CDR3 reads CASFSFGQGFYNEQFF. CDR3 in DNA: TGTGCCAGCTTTAGCTTCGGGCAGGGTTTCTACAATGAGCAGTTCTTC.

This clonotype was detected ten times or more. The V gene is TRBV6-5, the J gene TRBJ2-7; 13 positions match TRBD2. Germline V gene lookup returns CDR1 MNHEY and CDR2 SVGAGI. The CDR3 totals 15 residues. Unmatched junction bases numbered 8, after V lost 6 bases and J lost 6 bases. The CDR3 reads CASRTTSGRVGEQYF. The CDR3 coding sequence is TGTGCCAGCAGGACAACTAGCGGGAGGGTTGGCGAGCAGTACTTC.

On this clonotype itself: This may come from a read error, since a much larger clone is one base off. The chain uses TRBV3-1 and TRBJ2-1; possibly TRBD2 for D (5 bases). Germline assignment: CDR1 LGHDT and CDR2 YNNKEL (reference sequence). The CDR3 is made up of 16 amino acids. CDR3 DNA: TGTGCCAACAGCCAAGATCCAGCGGCGCGGTACAATGAGCAGTTCTTC. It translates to CANSQDPAARYNEQFF.

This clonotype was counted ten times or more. The CDR3 nucleotides read TGCAGCGTTGAGGGTTTTAACTATGGCTACACCTTC. Translated: CSVEGFNYGYTF. V is TRBV29-1 and J is TRBJ1-2; no firm D call. Germline assignment: CDR1 SQVTM and CDR2 ANQGSEA. The CDR3 is made up of 12 amino acids. Trimming removed 3 bases from V and 1 base from J, with 6 bases in between.

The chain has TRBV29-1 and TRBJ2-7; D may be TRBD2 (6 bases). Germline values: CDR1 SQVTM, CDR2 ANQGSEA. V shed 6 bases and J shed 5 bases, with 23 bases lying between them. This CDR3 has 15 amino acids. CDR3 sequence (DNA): TGCAGCGTCTTGACGTCGGACGGGGGACTCCACGAGCAGTACTTC. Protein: CSVLTSDGGLHEQYF.